This paragraph reports one TCR beta chain. The germline V gene has CDR1 SEHNR and CDR2 FQNEAQ (reference sequence). This CDR3 region has 16 residues. V lost 5 bases and J lost 4; bases outside the gene matches: 14. The data were taken from a study of blood T cell repertoires in COVID-19. Study as a whole: Samples taken during acute and convalescent COVID-19 were collected in the United States, Italy and Spain.

In the original analysis: Estimation of nucleated cell counts was performed using reference gene primer amplification. Sequencing used immunoSEQ multiplex PCR; TCRdb keeps in-frame clones, though not all of them. The V and J calls and the clone size are those of that table, but D and trimming were determined from the DNA. This sample has roughly 480,000 clones; roughly nine tenths occur once, and the top ten carry 0.75% to 0.9%. The sequence was obtained from a man aged 18 to 30 with COVID-19, enrolled during active disease. Input material: peripheral blood. The chain has TRBV7-9 and TRBJ2-7; TRBD1 matches 7 bases. In nucleotides, the CDR3 is TGTGCCAGCAGCCAAAGCACGGGACAGAGGGGATACGAGCAGTACTTC. The encoded protein is CASSQSTGQRGYEQYF.